This T cell receptor (delta chain) derives from a study of gamma-delta T cells after stem cell transplantation. CDR3 size: 16 residues. V was pared by 3 bases and J by 3 bases, with 7 bases of the junction left unmatched. Germline-derived CDR1 and CDR2 are GEAIGNYY and EKD. TCRdb re-identified clones in the RT-PCR reads via CATT. The data contain under 3,000 delta-chain clones, 3% to 3.5% of them seen just once; the ten biggest clones take up about half. This clone has more than one count but fewer than ten. The V call is TRDV2, the J call TRDJ1, with 12 bases aligning to TRDD3. Sample: gamma-delta T cells. The sequence was collected from a human donor. It is not recorded whose cells these are; they may come from a transplant donor. CDR3 protein: CACDGILGDTPDKLIF. CDR3 bases: TGTGCCTGTGACGGGATACTGGGGGATACTCCCGATAAACTCATCTTT.